Listed here are 13 T cell receptor beta chains from one sample, sequenced in a study of T cells in narcolepsy. Profiled with immunoSEQ multiplex PCR; TCRdb holds only in-frame clones, not every one. The table lists tens of thousands of clones, approximately 85% of them singletons, with around 9.6% in the top ten. The source material was memory (CD45RA-) CD4+ T cells from blood. These receptors originate from a human donor in good health.

This clone is a singleton in its sample. The J gene is TRBJ2-7, the V gene TRBV29-1, with TRBD1 matching over 9 bases. V lost 5 bases and J lost 13; bases outside the gene matches: 9. The CDR3 totals 11 residues. Germline V gene sequence: CDR1 SQVTM, CDR2 ANQGSEA. Here the CDR3 reads CSVQSGDRVYF. DNA for the CDR3: TGCAGCGTTCAATCAGGGGACAGGGTTTACTTC.

This clone was counted a single time. This chain connects TRBV7-9 to TRBJ2-2, with D possibly TRBD2 on 5 matching bases. V was trimmed by 6 bases and J by 4 bases, leaving 15 bases between them. Germline-derived CDR1 and CDR2 are SEHNR and FQNEAQ (reference sequence). The CDR3 extends over 15 amino acids. CDR3 residues: CASSVWEPSTGELFF. CDR3 bases: TGTGCCAGCAGTGTGTGGGAGCCGAGCACCGGGGAGCTGTTTTTT.

The rearrangement uses TRBV9 and TRBJ1-3; 7 positions match TRBD1. This CDR3 has 15 amino acids. Losses at the gene ends were 7 bases for V and 0 bases for J; bases not matched to a gene: 7. Looked up from germline, CDR1 is SGDLS and CDR2 is YYNGEE. CDR3 loop: CASRPSGGSGNTIYF. The CDR3 DNA reads TGTGCCAGCCGTCCCTCAGGGGGCTCTGGAAACACCATATATTTT.

This clone appeared once. The chain links TRBV7-2 to TRBJ1-2; D is possibly TRBD1 (5 bases). CDR3 length: 14 amino acids. Per the germline V gene, CDR1 is SGHTA and CDR2 is FQGNSA. The V gene lost 5 bases and the J gene lost 3 bases, with 13 bases spanning the gap. CDR3 loop: CASSRPTADYGYTF. The CDR3 DNA reads TGTGCCAGCAGCCGTCCGACAGCGGACTATGGCTACACCTTC.

CDR3 sequence reads: CASSYQDTEAFF. The DNA for the CDR3 is TGTGCCAGCAGTTATCAGGACACTGAAGCTTTCTTT. V gene TRBV6-5 combines with J gene TRBJ1-1; D is undetermined. This CDR3 has 12 amino acids. Per germline, CDR1 MNHEY and CDR2 SVGAGI. The V gene lost 3 bases and the J gene lost 3 bases, with 5 bases spanning the gap.

The V gene is TRBV10-1, the J gene TRBJ1-1; no clear D gene. Germline V CDR1 and CDR2: WNHNN, SYGVQD (reference sequence). V dropped 2 bases and J dropped 5 bases, with 3 bases sitting between them. The CDR3 length is 11 residues. CDR3 region: CASSEGTEAFF. In nucleotides, the CDR3 is TGCGCCAGCAGTGAGGGGACTGAAGCTTTCTTT.

This chain joins TRBV19 and TRBJ1-1; 7 nucleotides align to TRBD1. The CDR3 runs to 15 residues. The germline gives CDR1 LNHDA, CDR2 SQIVND (reference sequence). V gave up 6 bases and J gave up 3 bases; unmatched junction bases: 10. CDR3 loop: CASRHRQGAYTEAFF. The CDR3 bases are TGTGCCAGTAGGCATCGACAGGGAGCCTACACTGAAGCTTTCTTT. Full variable domain (rest looked up from reference TRBV19 and TRBJ1-1): DGGITQSPKYLFRKEGQNVTLSCEQNLNHDAMYWYRQDPGQGLRLIYYSQIVNDFQKGDIAEGYSVSREKKESFPLTVTSAQKNPTAFYLCASRHRQGAYTEAFFGQGTRLTVV.

The V and J genes are TRBV18 and TRBJ2-1; 13 bases match TRBD2. Trimming at V came to 2 bases and at J to 6 bases, leaving 10 bases not matched to a gene. The germline gives CDR1 KGHSH, CDR2 LQKENI. The CDR3 contains 18 residues. The CDR3 DNA is TGTGCCAGCTCACCAGGGACTAGCGGGACCTGGTCGGGCAATGAGCAGTTCTTC. Residues: CASSPGTSGTWSGNEQFF.

The chain combines TRBV5-4 with TRBJ2-1; 11 bases fit TRBD2. Unmatched junction bases numbered 9, after V lost 1 base and J lost 9 bases. This CDR3 comprises 16 residues. The germline V gene encodes CDR1 SGHNT and CDR2 YYREEE (reference sequence). The CDR3 here is CASSLFVAGGPGEQFF. CDR3 nucleotide sequence: TGTGCCAGCAGCTTGTTTGTAGCGGGAGGGCCCGGTGAGCAGTTCTTC.

V and J are TRBV2 and TRBJ1-2; D may be TRBD1 (5 bases). Trimming stripped 8 bases from V and 2 bases from J, with 21 bases between. The CDR3 has 16 residues. Germline values: CDR1 SNHLY, CDR2 FYNNEI. CDR3 residues: CASDVSRVGGNYGYTF. In DNA form, the CDR3 reads TGTGCCAGCGACGTCTCCAGGGTCGGAGGGAACTATGGCTACACCTTC. The whole variable domain, filled in from reference TRBV2 and TRBJ1-2, reads EPEVTQTPSHQVTQMGQEVILRCVPISNHLYFYWYRQILGQKVEFLVSFYNNEISEKSEIFDDQFSVERPDGSNFTLKIRSTKLEDSAMYFCASDVSRVGGNYGYTFGSGTRLTVV.

V is TRBV15 and J is TRBJ1-3, with TRBD1 identical over 12 bases. Germline values: CDR1 LNHNV, CDR2 YYDKDF (reference sequence). Trimming at V came to 5 bases and at J to 5 bases, leaving 13 bases not matched to a gene. CDR3 length: 18 amino acids. Here the CDR3 reads CATSRGGGTGGKRNTIYF. As DNA, the CDR3 is TGTGCCACCAGCCGAGGAGGGGGGACAGGGGGCAAGAGAAACACCATATATTTT. Looking up the rest from reference TRBV15 and TRBJ1-3 gives the full variable domain: DAMVIQNPRYQVTQFGKPVTLSCSQTLNHNVMYWYQQKSSQAPKLLFHYYDKDFNNEADTPDNFQSRRPNTSFCFLDIRSPGLGDTAMYLCATSRGGGTGGKRNTIYFGEGSWLTVV.

The CDR3 loop reads CASSLAGANVLTF. The DNA of the CDR3 is TGTGCCAGCAGCTTAGCTGGGGCCAACGTCCTGACTTTC. The genes are TRBV7-6 and TRBJ2-6; D is unclear. Trimming shortened V by 0 bases and J by 3 bases, and 0 bases separated the two germline ends. This CDR3 comprises 13 residues. Germline V gene lookup returns CDR1 SGHVS and CDR2 FNYEAQ.

The J gene is TRBJ1-3, the V gene TRBV6-6; D gene ambiguous. V lost 2 bases and J lost 3, with 14 bases in between. This CDR3 spans 16 amino acids. CDR1 and CDR2 (germline): MNHNY, SVGAGI (reference sequence). This CDR3 is CASSYGAGGFGNTIYF. CDR3 bases: TGTGCCAGCAGTTACGGCGCAGGAGGGTTTGGAAACACCATATATTTT.